This paragraph reports one T cell receptor beta chain. This clone is a singleton in its sample. Its antigen is currently not known. Nothing much larger sits one base from this clone, and base qualities are not available. The cohort consisted of 650 to 850 healthy bone marrow donors. All cohort members were sampled while nominally healthy, although unrecorded immune exposures were likely present. The donor was CMV seropositive and belonged to the group of 250 to 300 seropositive cohort members. A peripheral blood sample was collected from each donor, and TCR beta sequencing was performed on peripheral blood mononuclear cells. Genomic DNA extraction from the blood cell samples was performed with the Qiagen DNeasy Blood Extraction Kit. The data stem from a study of cytomegalovirus exposure and HLA in healthy donors (dated by TCRdb to the late 2010s). Describing the broader study: In an earlier analysis of roughly 500 of the donors, around 290 Gb of sequence data and 100 million or so unique TCR beta sequences from about 179 million T cells were reported. An earlier analysis of around 540 of the donors applied high-throughput TCR beta sequencing to assess whether each TCR beta V gene segment acted as functional or pseudogenic. Roughly 300 gigabases of sequencing data and around 80 million unique TCR sequences made up an early release that covered approximately 620 HLA-typed donors. Four to six DR-DQ haplotypes were handled as single units for association and clustering, since linkage in the cohort was strong. Every repertoire in the discovery cohort had been generated on one and the same sequencing platform. The later analysis used no new phenotypic data to find candidate immune exposures, relying instead on TCR beta sequences and their occurrence across donors. A later analysis re-examined previously published TCR beta repertoires from 500 to 700 donors and added high-resolution HLA genotyping to investigate patterns of TCR occurrence. Typing coverage varied by locus: roughly 620-640 donors for A, B, C, DRB1 and DQB1; some 520 for DQA1; around 610 for DPA1; under 490 for DPB1. The study used immunosequencing to profile the T cell repertoires of hundreds of subjects and linked those repertoires to cytomegalovirus serostatus. HLA typing covered class I and class II loci at four-digit resolution. Among the roughly 400 genotyped donors, about 83% belonged to the genetic ancestry cluster associated with self-reported Caucasian donors. Besides the first cohort of under 700 subjects, a separate validation cohort made up of over 95 different subjects was used. To predict cytomegalovirus infection status, the study combined high-throughput TCR immunosequencing, statistical association of individual TCRs with disease status, and machine learning. The study aimed to test whether cataloging public T cell receptors could reveal signatures of past pathogen exposure. Donor age, sex, ethnicity and CMV serostatus were compiled alongside the repertoire data. On average, roughly 200,000 unique TCR beta nucleotide sequences were sequenced per donor among about 400 genotyped donors of the cohort, with 15% to 20% of those sequences being non-productive. Genome-wide SNP genotypes for about 55% of the roughly 670 donors were used in a later genetic analysis, which treated that subset as a discovery cohort.

Ends trimmed: V by 0 bases, J by 4 bases; bases unmatched to a gene: 4. CDR1 KGHSH and CDR2 LQKENI were looked up in the germline V gene. Inclusive of the bounding cysteine and phenylalanine, the CDR3 is 16 residues long. The kept DNA is CDR3 alone, 48 bases in frame from the first base. Overall results and qualifications from the work: Only TCR beta chains were sequenced in this cohort, and the absence of alpha or paired-chain data limited detectable features. The study listed 150 to 200 TCR beta chains as associated with cytomegalovirus. A later analysis associated 16,951 TCR beta sequences with specific HLA alleles at a false discovery rate of 0.05. Roughly uniform sequencing depth across donors was assumed in presence/absence analyses, although this assumption may not hold. A further reported finding was that TCR beta sequences accurately predicted the HLA-A and HLA-B alleles for most subjects in the first cohort. In a later analysis, HLA-associated TCR beta chains were found to be more clonally expanded and to have lower generation probabilities than equally common non-associated chains. The authors suggested that the approach could potentially be extended to other disease states and immunological phenotypes. Several of the top co-occurrence clusters appeared to be linked to parvovirus B19, influenza, CMV and Epstein-Barr virus, according to a later analysis. Some IMGT-functional V segments, including TRBV6-2 and TRBV6-3, could not be distinguished by the 87-base-pair reads and were therefore excluded. V-gene and J-gene trimming of TCR beta chains was associated with a missense DCLRE1C variant in a later genetic analysis, and the association was replicated in an independent cohort. Over 15 rarely observed V segments, including chromosome 9 orphons, were excluded from the earlier analysis of almost 600 of the donors because counts were too low. Most TCR sequences were observed very rarely across donors, whereas some public TCRs were present in many individuals. Broadly in line with IMGT annotations, most TCR beta V segments showed up in productive rearrangements about 87% or about 30% of the time in an earlier analysis of around 600 of the donors. According to a later analysis, TCR association rates differed among HLA loci, with DRB1 alleles showing the most associated TCRs and HLA-C alleles showing the fewest. When HLA alleles, especially DR and DQ, strongly co-occurred, TCR associations were difficult to assign to individual alleles. Because HLA typing was unavailable for some donors at each locus, only the typed subset was used in association tests. A cluster of highly shared sequence variants was judged likely to represent a technical artifact of the sequencing pipeline. In vitro tests confirmed that three of the cytomegalovirus-associated TCR beta chains recognize cytomegalovirus antigens. In both the original and validation cohorts, the classifier was reported to diagnose cytomegalovirus status with high specificity and sensitivity. According to a later analysis, most CMV-associated TCR beta chains appeared to be HLA-restricted, and the HLA associations seemed to be driven largely by CMV exposure. Correlated functional status among segregating V segments might reflect linkage disequilibrium, but an unknown experimental factor could not be ruled out. Compared with the roughly 600-donor mean, donors in an Asian-associated ancestry cluster had fewer N-insertions in productive TCRs, according to a later genetic analysis. CMV serostatus was the only immune exposure information available for the cohort.

Library preparation employed the immunoSEQ multiplex PCR assay. The multiplex PCR relied on a mix of 60 forward primers for TCR Vbeta segments and 13 reverse primers for TCR Jbeta segments. A multiplex PCR assay on genomic DNA amplified the CDR3 region of rearranged TCR beta genes. The amplified TCR beta libraries were sequenced on the Illumina HiSeq System as 87-base-pair reads. Per the source publication's procedure: In a later analysis, approximately 74 million unique TCR beta chains were counted across the approximately 640 repertoires, and roughly 10 million of these chains were shared by at least two donors. Raw reads were error-corrected and collapsed into unique sequences with a nearest-neighbor algorithm that merged closely related sequences to remove PCR and sequencing errors. CDR3 sequences were aligned to IMGT reference sequences to assign V, D and J gene segments. For a sequence to be retained, a match of at least six nucleotides was required to both a V gene segment and a J gene segment. A rearrangement counted as productive if the CDR3 had no stop codons and remained in frame with V and J, and every other rearrangement counted as non-productive. CDR3 was defined by IMGT convention, running from the second conserved V-encoded cysteine to the conserved J-encoded phenylalanine. The earlier analysis of roughly 590 of the donors excluded any sequence lacking an unambiguous match to a single V gene segment. In an earlier analysis of 587 of the donors, V segments were called functional above 56.7% productive rearrangements and were called segregating when the between-donor standard deviation exceeded 5%. To diagnose cytomegalovirus status from the catalog of TCR beta chain sequences, a statistical classification framework was built. In a later analysis, V and J genes were assigned by comparing TCR nucleotide sequences against IMGT/GENE-DB human TR gene sequences. The TCRdist pipeline was used in a later analysis to assign CDR3 sequences and most-parsimonious VDJ recombination scenarios. In a later analysis, each TCR beta chain was defined by its CDR3 amino acid sequence together with its V-gene family, and reads without a unique V-gene family were excluded. In a later analysis, around 650 highly shared, low-generation-probability nucleotide sequences were removed to address suspected cross-contamination and a sequencing artifact. In a later analysis, a clonal expansion index was calculated for each public chain from normalized within-repertoire ranks of inferred template counts. A later analysis computed generation probabilities with a VDJ recombination model fitted to out-of-frame rearrangements, and checked the results against IGoR. Hypergeometric tests were used in a later analysis to score TCR-TCR, TCR-HLA and TCR-CMV co-occurrence, with a repertoire-size bias correction applied to the TCR pairs. In a later analysis, false discovery rates were estimated by permuting HLA or CMV assignments 20 times. In a later analysis, co-occurring TCRs were grouped using DBSCAN, with TCRdist sequence similarity added in when clustering inside HLA-allele-positive subsets. Repertoires with fewer than 30,000 or more than 120,000 public chains were left out of co-occurrence clustering, as were several repertoires with anomalous nucleotide sharing. TCRdb stores this immuneACCESS table with in-frame sequences only. Part of the clones is absent; in the studies checked, under half of the shortfall reflects unresolved V genes, and no reason is known for the rest. The DNA was the basis for D and trimming; V, J and clone size are from that table. The sample yields 120,000 or so clones; 65% to 80% were counted once. The ten largest account for 6.2% of the sample.

This TCR came from a man in his thirties or forties in good health and CMV-seropositive. This receptor chain uses TRBV18 and TRBJ2-3; 10 bases in the middle match TRBD2. The specimen sequenced was PBMCs. CDR3 sequence: CASSPPVAGGSDTQYF. Read as DNA, the sequence is TGTGCCAGCTCACCACCGGTAGCGGGGGGCTCAGATACGCAGTATTTT.